This TCR beta chain derives from a study of T cell repertoires in cytomegalovirus infection. Study at large: Matching HLA type, along with CMV infection, was indicated by public TCR beta signatures.

About this clonotype: The antigen remains undetermined.

The CDR3 has 13 amino acids. The V segment lost 5 bases and the J segment 8 bases; nucleotides outside the gene matches: 6. Per germline, CDR1 MNHEY and CDR2 SVGEGT. The study's findings and limits: CMV carriers having the relevant HLA were flagged by cumulative public TCR beta family frequency. Dominant in the ex vivo response were TCR beta clonotypes restricted by HLA-C and specific for CMV.

Each CDR3 protein gets one entry after TCRdb re-called the reads with MiXCR. The data contain 310,000 or so distinct CDR3 sequences, about 17% of them singletons. Sequenced material: PBMCs. The chain combines TRBV6-2 or TRBV6-3 with TRBJ1-2, with 9 bases matching TRBD1. The clonotype originates from a human donor in good health (CMV status not recorded). Some clones in this sample may be carry-over from other donors' samples. The CDR3 DNA sequence: TGTGCCAGCAGTCCCGGGACAGGGTACGGCTACACCTTC. Protein product: CASSPGTGYGYTF.